The 30 T cell receptor beta chains in this list originate from one sample, sequenced in a study of siplizumab effects on memory and regulatory T cells. Profiled with immunoSEQ multiplex PCR; TCRdb holds only in-frame clones, not every one. Found here are about 97,000 clones, around nine tenths of them singletons; the top ten hold around 12%. Sequenced: non-Treg CD4+ T cells sorted from blood. Receptors were obtained from a human donor in good health.

The chain is built from TRBV7-6 and TRBJ2-2; 13 bases fit TRBD2. This CDR3 is built from 16 residues. With 2 bases clipped from V and 4 bases from J, the junction kept 1 base outside the gene matches. Germline V CDR1 and CDR2: SGHVS, FNYEAQ. The CDR3 is CASSLRLAGGTGELFF. In DNA, the CDR3 is TGTGCCAGCAGCTTAAGACTAGCGGGAGGCACCGGGGAGCTGTTTTTT.

V gene TRBV5-1 combines with J gene TRBJ1-1; maybe TRBD1 (6 bases). The length of the CDR3 is 18 residues. The germline V gene encodes CDR1 SGHRS and CDR2 YFSETQ. V was pared by 4 bases and J by 0 bases, with 22 bases between. The CDR3 DNA reads TGCGCCAGCAGCGTAATGATAAGGGGGGCGTCGGTGAACACTGAAGCTTTCTTT. It specifies CASSVMIRGASVNTEAFF.

The CDR3, as DNA: TGTGCCAGCTCCCCCGGGACACTTAATAGCAATCAGCCCCAGCATTTT. This translates into CASSPGTLNSNQPQHF. The gene calls are TRBV18 and TRBJ1-5; D might be TRBD1 (6 bases). V was shortened by 6 bases and J by 0 bases, with 15 bases between the two germline ends. CDR3 size: 16 residues. The germline V gene encodes CDR1 KGHSH and CDR2 LQKENI.

This chain joins TRBV30 and TRBJ1-2, with D perhaps matching TRBD1 (6 bases). Deletions cut 5 bases from V and 1 base from J, with 11 bases between. This CDR3 has 13 residues. The germline gives CDR1 GTSNPN, CDR2 SVGIG (reference sequence). The CDR3 spells CAWEQGINYGYTF. CDR3 nucleotide sequence: TGTGCCTGGGAACAGGGAATTAACTATGGCTACACCTTC. Drawing the rest from reference TRBV30 and TRBJ1-2, the complete variable domain is SQTIHQWPATLVQPVGSPLSLECTVEGTSNPNLYWYRQAAGRGLQLLFYSVGIGQISSEVPQNLSASRPQDRQFILSSKKLLLSDSGFYLCAWEQGINYGYTFGSGTRLTVV.

V usage is TRBV21-1 and J usage is TRBJ2-3; the table names TRBD1, a call not compared with the DNA. TRBV21-1 is noted as a pseudogene. The CDR3 has 17 residues. CDR3 loop: CASSNVGQGLSTDTQYF. DNA for the CDR3: TGTGCCAGCAGCAATGTGGGGCAGGGCTTGAGCACAGATACGCAGTATTTT.

This chain connects TRBV11-1 to TRBJ2-3; no firm D call. CDR3 length equals 13 residues. V was shortened by 5 bases and J by 4 bases, with 10 bases between the two germline ends. Looked up from germline, CDR1 is SGHAT and CDR2 is FQDESV (reference sequence). CDR3 protein: CASSGKRADTQYF. For the CDR3, the DNA is TGTGCCAGCAGCGGGAAACGCGCAGATACGCAGTATTTT.

The J gene is TRBJ2-5, the V gene TRBV11-2; D tentatively reads TRBD1 or TRBD2 (5 bases each). Germline lookup yields CDR1 SGHAT and CDR2 FQNNGV. The V end lost 5 bases, the J end lost 7 bases, and 17 bases lay between the germline ends. The CDR3 sequence is 14 residues long. The CDR3 protein is CASSPRGVTGTQYF. The CDR3 region has the DNA TGTGCCAGCAGCCCGAGAGGGGTAACGGGGACCCAGTACTTC.

This chain links TRBV28 with TRBJ2-5, with D tentatively TRBD2 (7 bases). Trimming took 2 bases from V and 4 from J, leaving 11 bases between them. This CDR3 comprises 14 residues. Germline CDR1 and CDR2: MDHEN and SYDVKM. The CDR3 is CASSLQGRAETQYF. Written as DNA, the CDR3 is TGTGCCAGCAGTTTACAGGGGAGGGCAGAGACCCAGTACTTC.

This clone is a singleton in its sample. The genes are TRBV19 and TRBJ2-3; 11 bases fit TRBD2. The CDR3 totals 16 residues. The germline V gene has CDR1 LNHDA and CDR2 SQIVND (reference sequence). The ends lost 8 bases at V and 1 base at J; junction bases unmatched: 8. The CDR3 bases are TGTGCCAGTTCCCATGGGGGACTAGCGGGCACAGATACGCAGTATTTT. This sequence encodes CASSHGGLAGTDTQYF. The full variable domain, completed using reference TRBV19 and TRBJ2-3, is DGGITQSPKYLFRKEGQNVTLSCEQNLNHDAMYWYRQDPGQGLRLIYYSQIVNDFQKGDIAEGYSVSREKKESFPLTVTSAQKNPTAFYLCASSHGGLAGTDTQYFGPGTRLTVL.

The chain employs TRBV27 and TRBJ2-5; possibly TRBD1 for D (5 bases). The V gene's germline CDR1 is MNHEY and CDR2 SMNVEV (reference sequence). This CDR3 is 14 amino acids long. The V end lost 3 bases, the J end lost 6 bases, and 14 bases lay between the germline ends. In nucleotides, the CDR3 is TGTGCCAGCAGTTTCCGTCAGGGCTACCAGACCCAGTACTTC. This encodes CASSFRQGYQTQYF.

The rearrangement joins TRBV28 to TRBJ1-2, with 9 bases fitting TRBD1. The CDR3 has 15 amino acids. Germline trimming cut 2 bases from V and 6 bases from J; bases unmatched to any gene: 7. The germline V gene has CDR1 MDHEN and CDR2 SYDVKM. CDR3 bases: TGTGCCAGCAGTTTACCGGGACAGGGTTATGATGGCTACACCTTC. It encodes CASSLPGQGYDGYTF.

The chain couples TRBV19 to TRBJ2-7, with 7 bases that match TRBD1. CDR3 length equals 16 residues. The germline V gene has CDR1 LNHDA and CDR2 SQIVND (reference sequence). V trimming: 5 bases; J trimming: 2 bases; junction bases outside the gene matches: 12. CDR3 nucleotides: TGTGCCAGTAGTCCTCCCCCTGGACAGGTCGCCTACGAGCAGTACTTC. It is translated as CASSPPPGQVAYEQYF.

The J gene is TRBJ2-3, the V gene TRBV7-3; D may correspond to TRBD1 or TRBD2 (5 bases each). V gave up 5 bases and J gave up 2 bases, with 14 bases separating them. There are 15 residues in the CDR3. The V gene's germline CDR1 is SGHTA and CDR2 FQGTGA. CDR3: CASSRGVLTTDTQYF. In DNA form, the CDR3 reads TGTGCCAGCAGCAGAGGGGTTCTGACCACAGATACGCAGTATTTT.

The chain carries TRBV4-1 and TRBJ2-3, with D possibly matching TRBD2 (5 bases). CDR1 is MGHRA and CDR2 is YSYEKL in the germline V gene. V lost 1 base and J lost 5, with 13 bases in between. This CDR3 spans 15 amino acids. CDR3 nucleotides: TGCGCCAGCAGCCAAGCTGGCAGGAGGAGAGATACGCAGTATTTT. Translated: CASSQAGRRRDTQYF.

This clone was counted a single time. V is TRBV28 and J is TRBJ1-2; weak D call: TRBD1 (5 bases). Trimming took off 6 bases at V and 7 bases at J, with 15 bases between the two ends. This CDR3 spans 13 amino acids. Per germline, CDR1 MDHEN and CDR2 SYDVKM. The CDR3 DNA follows: TGTGCCAGCAGAACTACAGGTGGAGGTGGCTACACCTTC. Residues: CASRTTGGGGYTF.

The chain combines TRBV5-1 with TRBJ1-5; D remains unclear. The ends were cut back, 4 bases at V and 11 bases at J, with 16 bases in the middle. The CDR3 sequence is 13 residues long. The germline V gene has CDR1 SGHRS and CDR2 YFSETQ. This chain's CDR3 is CASSRTRESAQHF. In DNA form, the CDR3 reads TGCGCCAGCAGCCGTACCCGGGAGTCAGCCCAGCATTTT.

The V and J genes are TRBV4-1 and TRBJ1-2; D is unclear. In germline, CDR1 is MGHRA, CDR2 YSYEKL. V lost 4 bases, J lost 0 bases, and 18 bases lay in between. CDR3 length: 17 residues. This chain's CDR3 is CASSLPLAGPANYGYTF. CDR3 nucleotide sequence: TGCGCCAGCAGCCTCCCTTTAGCGGGCCCAGCTAACTATGGCTACACCTTC.

This clone was counted a single time. This chain links TRBV6-1 with TRBJ1-1; no reliable D call. V was clipped by 5 bases and J by 6 bases, with 13 bases between them. Germline V gene sequence: CDR1 MNHNS, CDR2 SASEGT. CDR3 length: 13 residues. CDR3 bases: TGTGCCAGCAGTTTAACTTTTAAGGCTGAAGCTTTCTTT. As protein: CASSLTFKAEAFF.

The chain links TRBV7-2 to TRBJ1-1; D is possibly TRBD1 (6 bases). V shed 3 bases and J shed 5 bases, with 10 bases lying between them. Per germline, CDR1 SGHTA and CDR2 FQGNSA. The CDR3 is 13 amino acids. The CDR3 coding sequence is TGTGCCAGCAGCTTTAAACAGGGAACTGAAGCTTTCTTT. Protein: CASSFKQGTEAFF.

V gene TRBV28 combines with J gene TRBJ1-5; TRBD1 agrees at 9 bases. The CDR3 is made up of 13 amino acids. V lost 5 bases to trimming and J lost 7 bases; unmatched junction nucleotides: 3. Germline loops: CDR1 MDHEN, CDR2 SYDVKM. CDR3 nucleotides: TGTGCCAGCAGTCGAGGGACAGGGCAGCCCCAGCATTTT. This gives the protein CASSRGTGQPQHF. Combining the CDR3 with reference TRBV28 and TRBJ1-5 gives the whole variable domain DVKVTQSSRYLVKRTGEKVFLECVQDMDHENMFWYRQDPGLGLRLIYFSYDVKMKEKGDIPEGYSVSREKKERFSLILESASTNQTSMYLCASSRGTGQPQHFGDGTRLSIL.

The CDR3 sequence is CASSLVVSGTSGEQFF. CDR3 sequence (DNA): TGCGCCAGCAGCTTGGTAGTCTCCGGGACTAGCGGTGAGCAGTTCTTC. The chain has TRBV5-1 and TRBJ2-1, with 11 bases matching TRBD2. CDR3 length: 16 amino acids. The germline CDR1 and CDR2 sequences are SGHRS and YFSETQ. The V segment lost 0 bases and the J segment 9 bases; nucleotides outside the gene matches: 8.

The chain couples TRBV7-2 to TRBJ2-2; D possibly uses TRBD1 or TRBD2 (5 bases each). Germline values: CDR1 SGHTA, CDR2 FQGNSA. The CDR3 spans 16 residues. V was shortened by 1 base and J by 5 bases, with 14 bases between the two germline ends. The CDR3 here is CASSLVGGRGTGELFF. The CDR3 bases are TGTGCCAGCAGCTTAGTTGGGGGACGAGGAACCGGGGAGCTGTTTTTT.

In this sample, this clone turned up a few times. The rearrangement joins TRBV29-1 to TRBJ2-2, with D tentatively TRBD1 or TRBD2 (5 bases each). CDR3 length: 12 residues. CDR1 is SQVTM and CDR2 is ANQGSEA in the germline V gene. Trimming cost V 7 bases and J 5 bases, with 11 bases left between them. The CDR3 bases are TGCAGCGCGGGGTGGGGGACCGGGGAGCTGTTTTTT. Amino acid sequence: CSAGWGTGELFF.

The V call is TRBV10-3, the J call TRBJ2-3; D is unresolved. The germline V gene has CDR1 ENHRY and CDR2 SYGVKD. The V end was cut by 4 bases, the J end by 5 bases, with 7 bases between. The CDR3 runs to 12 residues. CDR3 in DNA: TGTGCCATCAGTGTGTTAGGAGATACGCAGTATTTT. Its protein product is CAISVLGDTQYF.

V and J are TRBV11-3 and TRBJ2-1, with 9 bases that match TRBD1. This CDR3 comprises 13 residues. The germline gives CDR1 SGHNT, CDR2 YENEEA. With 4 bases clipped from V and 7 bases from J, the junction kept 2 bases outside the gene matches. The CDR3 coding sequence is TGTGCCAGCAGCTGGGACAGGGTTAATGAGCAGTTCTTC. It yields the protein CASSWDRVNEQFF.

This clone has more than one count but fewer than ten. This chain connects TRBV7-9 to TRBJ1-1, with D possibly matching TRBD1 (5 bases). CDR1 SEHNR and CDR2 FQNEAQ come from the germline V gene (reference sequence). This CDR3 has 14 amino acids. The V and J ends lost 5 bases and 2 bases respectively, with 12 bases between them. The CDR3 is CASSRDGANTEAFF. CDR3 DNA: TGTGCCAGCAGCAGAGATGGGGCTAACACTGAAGCTTTCTTT.

The chain joins TRBV6-6 to TRBJ2-3, with a weak D call TRBD2 (6 bases). The CDR3 is made up of 16 amino acids. The germline CDR1 and CDR2 sequences are MNHNY and SVGAGI (reference sequence). Trimming removed 2 bases at V and 2 bases at J, with 14 bases between. The CDR3 loop reads CASSYAGGRPTDTQYF. CDR3 bases: TGTGCCAGCAGTTACGCCGGGGGAAGACCCACAGATACGCAGTATTTT.

The chain uses TRBV4-2 and TRBJ2-7; no firm D call. The CDR3 is made up of 15 amino acids. In germline, CDR1 is LGHNA, CDR2 YNFKEQ. V was shortened by 0 bases and J by 0 bases, with 9 bases between the two germline ends. The CDR3 sequence: CASSQEAVSSYEQYF. CDR3 DNA sequence: TGTGCCAGCAGCCAAGAGGCTGTCAGCTCCTACGAGCAGTACTTC.

The gene calls are TRBV5-4 and TRBJ1-4; perhaps TRBD1 as D (6 bases). Germline V lookup: CDR1 SGHNT, CDR2 YYREEE (reference sequence). Trimming took 4 bases from V and 0 from J, leaving 10 bases between them. This CDR3 contains 15 residues. The CDR3 here is CASSPKGATNEKLFF. CDR3 DNA: TGTGCCAGCAGCCCCAAGGGGGCAACTAATGAAAAACTGTTTTTT.

J is TRBJ2-3 and V is TRBV27; possible D gene TRBD2, 6 bases. The CDR3 runs 15 residues. The V end was cut by 6 bases, the J end by 0 bases, with 13 bases between. CDR1 is MNHEY and CDR2 is SMNVEV in the germline V gene (reference sequence). CDR3 in amino acids: CASSPTRPSTDTQYF. The CDR3 bases are TGTGCCAGCAGCCCGACTAGACCTAGCACAGATACGCAGTATTTT.